The 30 T cell receptor beta chains below were found in one sample sequenced in a study of cytomegalovirus exposure and HLA in healthy donors. The assay was immunoSEQ multiplex PCR, and TCRdb's table has in-frame clones only and misses some. The table has approximately 300,000 clones, around 86% seen once. Sequencing input: PBMCs. All receptors come from a woman aged 18-35 years in good health and CMV-seronegative.

This clone has a handful of counts. This sequence joins TRBV4-3 and TRBJ1-2, with 7 bases fitting TRBD1. This CDR3 spans 15 amino acids. Germline trimming cut 3 bases from V and 0 bases from J; bases unmatched to any gene: 4. CDR1 LGHNA and CDR2 YSLEER come from the germline V gene. The CDR3, as DNA: TGCGCCAGCAGCCACCGGACAGGAGCTAACTATGGCTACACCTTC. The encoded protein is CASSHRTGANYGYTF.

The chain couples TRBV19 to TRBJ1-2; possibly TRBD1 for D (6 bases). V lost 5 bases to trimming and J lost 3 bases, with 16 bases between them. The CDR3 loop spans 15 amino acids. CDR1 LNHDA and CDR2 SQIVND come from the germline V gene (reference sequence). CDR3 in DNA: TGTGCCAGTAGTCAAGGGGGTAAGGGGGACTATGGCTACACCTTC. It specifies CASSQGGKGDYGYTF.

This clone has only a few counts. This chain connects TRBV10-3 to TRBJ1-2; 10 positions match TRBD1. The V and J ends lost 6 bases and 6 bases, in that order; junction bases with no gene match: 4. CDR3 size: 13 residues. The germline V gene encodes CDR1 ENHRY and CDR2 SYGVKD. CDR3 protein: CAISPGQGDGYTF. DNA for the CDR3: TGTGCCATCAGCCCTGGACAGGGGGATGGCTACACCTTC.

V gene TRBV2 combines with J gene TRBJ1-1; tentative D call: TRBD1 (5 bases). Per the germline V gene, CDR1 is SNHLY and CDR2 is FYNNEI. The CDR3 sequence is 14 residues long. With 8 bases removed from V and 1 base from J, the gap between germline ends came to 14 bases. CDR3 amino acids: CASSGLLKNTEAFF. Written as DNA, the CDR3 is TGTGCCAGCTCGGGACTACTGAAGAACACTGAAGCTTTCTTT.

This rearrangement joins TRBV4-3 to TRBJ1-2, with 7 bases lining up with TRBD1. Germline trimming cut 0 bases from V and 4 bases from J; bases unmatched to any gene: 5. The CDR3 loop spans 15 amino acids. Germline lookup yields CDR1 LGHNA and CDR2 YSLEER. CDR3 sequence: CASSQETGLGYGYTF. CDR3 sequence (DNA): TGCGCCAGCAGCCAAGAGACAGGGCTGGGCTATGGCTACACCTTC.

The chain is built from TRBV5-1 and TRBJ1-2, with D unclear. Germline assignment: CDR1 SGHRS and CDR2 YFSETQ. This CDR3 comprises 16 residues. Trimming took 4 bases from V and 4 from J, leaving 20 bases between them. Here the CDR3 reads CASSLGRDRLAYGYTF. The CDR3 nucleotides read TGCGCCAGCAGCCTCGGACGGGATCGTCTAGCCTATGGCTACACCTTC.

The V gene is TRBV11-3, the J gene TRBJ2-5; 11 bases are shared with TRBD2. Germline V gene data show CDR1 as SGHNT and CDR2 as YENEEA. The CDR3 has 16 residues. With 5 bases clipped from V and 5 bases from J, the junction kept 10 bases outside the gene matches. This CDR3 is CASSHGSGRAEETQYF. The CDR3, as DNA: TGTGCCAGCAGCCATGGTAGCGGGAGGGCCGAGGAGACCCAGTACTTC.

This clone was seen only once. J is TRBJ2-3 and V is TRBV7-6; TRBD2 might be the D (6 bases). The CDR3 extends over 16 amino acids. Trimming left V 5 bases short and J 4 bases short, with 19 bases between. Germline CDR1 SGHVS, CDR2 FNYEAQ. In DNA, the CDR3 is TGTGCCAGCAGCCCCCCCCGGGGCAGGGACTCAGATACGCAGTATTTT. Protein: CASSPPRGRDSDTQYF.

V usage is TRBV10-3 and J usage is TRBJ2-1, with D possibly being TRBD1 (6 bases). This CDR3 contains 13 residues. Germline V gene lookup returns CDR1 ENHRY and CDR2 SYGVKD. V was pared by 3 bases and J by 5 bases, with 8 bases between. As DNA, the CDR3 is TGTGCCATCAGTGAAGGGGGAGACAATGAGCAGTTCTTC. Residues: CAISEGGDNEQFF.

The genes are TRBV29-1 and TRBJ2-5; TRBD1 matches at 7 bases. The CDR3 contains 14 residues. From germline, CDR1 is SQVTM and CDR2 ANQGSEA. Germline trimming cut 4 bases from V and 0 bases from J; bases unmatched to any gene: 5. The DNA for the CDR3 is TGCAGCGTTGTCGGCAGGGGGTACCAAGAGACCCAGTACTTC. Translating gives CSVVGRGYQETQYF.

This clone occurred a few times. The rearrangement uses TRBV28 and TRBJ1-5; D is unresolved. Germline V gives CDR1 MDHEN, CDR2 SYDVKM. The CDR3 consists of 14 residues. V lost 2 bases and J lost 6, with 11 bases in between. The CDR3 is CASSLTIEGQPQHF. DNA of the CDR3: TGTGCCAGCAGTTTAACTATCGAGGGTCAGCCCCAGCATTTT.

The genes are TRBV5-8 and TRBJ1-1; 7 nucleotides align to TRBD1. CDR1 SGHTS and CDR2 YDEGEE come from the germline V gene. V dropped 0 bases and J dropped 4; count of bases not matched to a gene: 3. The CDR3 loop spans 14 amino acids. DNA for the CDR3: TGTGCCAGCAGCTTGGCAGGGGGGCTCACTGAAGCTTTCTTT. Translating it yields CASSLAGGLTEAFF.

This sequence joins TRBV28 and TRBJ2-7, with 10 positions matching TRBD2. V lost 6 bases and J lost 3; bases outside the gene matches: 11. This CDR3 contains 16 residues. The germline CDR1 and CDR2 sequences are MDHEN and SYDVKM. The chain's CDR3 is CASRPITSGILYEQYF. The CDR3 DNA sequence: TGTGCCAGCAGACCTATCACTAGCGGGATCCTCTACGAGCAGTACTTC.

A single count supports this clone. A junction end diverges from the germline sequence, so it may reflect a read error. In the same sample, other DNA sequences code for this CDR3. The rearrangement uses TRBV2 and TRBJ2-3; D might be TRBD2 (7 bases). From germline, CDR1 is SNHLY and CDR2 FYNNEI. CDR3 size: 13 residues. CDR3 sequence reads: CASGGAPTDTQYF. The CDR3 DNA is TGTGCCAGCGGGGGGGCCCCCACAGATACGCAGTACTTT.

V usage is TRBV15 and J usage is TRBJ2-3; D might be TRBD1 (6 bases). V lost 0 bases and J 8 bases, leaving 18 bases between the germline ends. CDR3 size: 16 residues. Germline V lookup: CDR1 LNHNV, CDR2 YYDKDF (reference sequence). CDR3 residues: CATSRDGDTRLGTQYF. The DNA of the CDR3 is TGTGCCACCAGCAGAGACGGGGACACCAGGTTGGGTACGCAGTATTTT.

The V gene is TRBV7-2, the J gene TRBJ2-1, with TRBD2 matching 12 bases. CDR1 SGHTA and CDR2 FQGNSA come from the germline V gene. The CDR3 is 15 residues long. J was trimmed by 15 bases and V by 1 base; bases with no gene match: 10. DNA of the CDR3: TGTGCCAGCAGCTTAGAACTAGCGGGAGGCTCCTACCCGTTCTTC. Translated, it gives CASSLELAGGSYPFF. Using reference TRBV7-2 and TRBJ2-1 for the parts outside the CDR3, the full variable domain is GAGVSQSPSNKVTEKGKDVELRCDPISGHTALYWYRQSLGQGLEFLIYFQGNSAPDKSGLPSDRFSAERTGGSVSTLTIQRTQQEDSAVYLCASSLELAGGSYPFFGPGTRLTVL.

CDR3 in amino acids: CASSDPTYEQYF. In DNA form, the CDR3 reads TGTGCCAGCAGTGATCCCACCTACGAGCAGTACTTC. V usage is TRBV2 and J usage is TRBJ2-7; D is unclear. Trimming removed 3 bases from V and 2 bases from J, with 5 bases in between. The V gene's germline CDR1 is SNHLY and CDR2 FYNNEI. The CDR3 is 12 amino acids.

The CDR3 loop is CASSGPSGYNNEQFF. The DNA of the CDR3 is TGTGCCAGCAGTGGGCCTAGCGGGTACAACAATGAGCAGTTCTTC. V and J are TRBV2 and TRBJ2-1; 8 bases are shared with TRBD2. Looked up from germline, CDR1 is SNHLY and CDR2 is FYNNEI. V dropped 4 bases and J dropped 5; count of bases not matched to a gene: 7. This CDR3 has 15 residues. The entire variable domain, with the rest obtained from reference TRBV2 and TRBJ2-1, is as follows: EPEVTQTPSHQVTQMGQEVILRCVPISNHLYFYWYRQILGQKVEFLVSFYNNEISEKSEIFDDQFSVERPDGSNFTLKIRSTKLEDSAMYFCASSGPSGYNNEQFFGPGTRLTVL.

The V call is TRBV7-8, the J call TRBJ2-7, with 7 bases identical to TRBD1. V lost 8 bases and J lost 6; bases outside the gene matches: 13. This CDR3 region has 14 residues. CDR1 and CDR2 (germline): SGHVS, FQNEAQ. Here the CDR3 DNA reads TGTGCCAGCTACAGGACAGGCCTGGTTGGCGAGCAGTACTTC. Encoded protein: CASYRTGLVGEQYF.

The genes are TRBV29-1 and TRBJ1-1; TRBD1 matches at 7 bases. V trimming: 7 bases; J trimming: 4 bases; junction bases outside the gene matches: 12. The CDR3 runs to 14 residues. Germline V gene lookup returns CDR1 SQVTM and CDR2 ANQGSEA. CDR3 residues: CSARETGFGTEAFF. DNA for the CDR3: TGCAGCGCCCGGGAGACAGGGTTTGGCACTGAAGCTTTCTTT.

In nucleotides, the CDR3 is TGCGCCAGCAGCCAACTATACAGGGCTGAAGCTTTCTTT. Residues: CASSQLYRAEAFF. The V gene is TRBV4-1, the J gene TRBJ1-1, with D perhaps matching TRBD1 (6 bases). Between the trimmed V and J ends, which lost 2 bases and 6 bases, there was a span of 10 bases. This CDR3 region has 13 residues. Germline CDR1 MGHRA, CDR2 YSYEKL.

The genes are TRBV21-1 and TRBJ2-7; the table's D call TRBD2 went unverified against the DNA. TRBV21-1 is marked as a pseudogene. CDR3 length: 12 amino acids. This CDR3 is CASSAGPREQYF. CDR3 bases: TGTGCCAGCAGTGCGGGACCCCGCGAGCAGTACTTC.

Details on this clone: The same CDR3 also results from other DNA sequences found in this sample. The chain combines TRBV2 with TRBJ1-5; D is undetermined. This CDR3 spans 14 amino acids. V was trimmed by 3 bases and J by 0 bases, leaving 6 bases between them. CDR1 and CDR2 from the germline V gene are SNHLY and FYNNEI. The CDR3 loop reads CASSDGNSNQPQHF. The CDR3 DNA reads as TGTGCCAGCAGTGACGGGAATAGCAATCAGCCCCAGCATTTT.

V gene TRBV9 combines with J gene TRBJ1-3; TRBD1 agrees at 8 bases. Germline CDR1 SGDLS, CDR2 YYNGEE. CDR3 length: 17 residues. V was pared by 4 bases and J by 0 bases, with 9 bases of the junction left unmatched. Here the CDR3 DNA reads TGTGCCAGCAGCACACCATCGGACAGGGACTCTGGAAACACCATATATTTT. Translation: CASSTPSDRDSGNTIYF.

For the CDR3, the DNA is TGTGCCAGCACCTCTTTTGGGGGCTTTACAGATACGCAGTATTTT. It specifies CASTSFGGFTDTQYF. The gene calls are TRBV27 and TRBJ2-3, with D possibly matching TRBD1 (6 bases). Germline-derived CDR1 and CDR2 are MNHEY and SMNVEV (reference sequence). Trimming took off 7 bases at V and 3 bases at J, with 17 bases between the two ends. This CDR3 region has 15 residues.

With respect to this clone: Other nucleotide sequences in the sample specify the same CDR3. The chain employs TRBV11-2 and TRBJ1-5; D remains unclear. Trimming removed 0 bases from V and 7 bases from J, with 7 bases in between. There are 13 residues in the CDR3. Germline assignment: CDR1 SGHAT and CDR2 FQNNGV. CDR3 DNA sequence: TGTGCCAGCAGCTTAGATCGGGGACAGCCCCAGCATTTT. Its translation is CASSLDRGQPQHF.

V usage is TRBV29-1 and J usage is TRBJ2-5; 12 nucleotides agree with TRBD2. The CDR3 totals 14 residues. The germline V gene has CDR1 SQVTM and CDR2 ANQGSEA. V shed 5 bases and J 2 bases; nucleotides not matched to a gene: 3. The CDR3, as DNA: TGCAGCGTTTCCGGGACTAGCGGGCAAGAGACCCAGTACTTC. This encodes CSVSGTSGQETQYF.

This clone appeared a few times. J is TRBJ1-1 and V is TRBV20-1, with no clear D. The CDR3 sequence is 9 residues long. The germline CDR1 and CDR2 sequences are DFQATT and SNEGSKA (reference sequence). V was cut by 5 bases and J by 13 bases, with 11 bases left in between. The CDR3, as DNA: TGCAGTGCTGCCCACGTCGGTTTCTTT. Protein product: CSAAHVGFF.

The chain combines TRBV5-1 with TRBJ2-7; the match to TRBD2 covers 7 bases. CDR3 size: 13 residues. Germline lookup yields CDR1 SGHRS and CDR2 YFSETQ. V trimming: 5 bases; J trimming: 4 bases; junction bases outside the gene matches: 6. CDR3 loop: CASSSSSGYEQYF. As DNA, the CDR3 is TGCGCCAGCAGTTCATCTAGCGGATACGAGCAGTACTTC. Looking up the rest from reference TRBV5-1 and TRBJ2-7 gives the full variable domain: KAGVTQTPRYLIKTRGQQVTLSCSPISGHRSVSWYQQTPGQGLQFLFEYFSETQRNKGNFPGRFSGRQFSNSRSEMNVSTLELGDSALYLCASSSSSGYEQYFGPGTRLTVT.

The count of this clone is one. The chain joins TRBV28 to TRBJ2-7; 10 bases are a match to TRBD1. CDR3 size: 16 residues. V shed 5 bases and J 5 bases; nucleotides not matched to a gene: 12. From germline, CDR1 is MDHEN and CDR2 SYDVKM. In DNA, the CDR3 is TGTGCCAGCAGTCCACCAGGACAGGGGGGTAAGCACGAGCAGTACTTC. Its protein product is CASSPPGQGGKHEQYF.